This is a list of T cell receptor beta chains from one sample in a study of blood T cell repertoires in COVID-19. Profiling relied on immunoSEQ multiplex PCR, and the TCRdb table lists in-frame clones only, not all of them. The top ten clones hold 7% to 9% of a sample with 110,000 to 150,000 clones, around 77% of them seen once. The specimen was peripheral blood. These receptors were taken from a man aged 45-65 years with active or convalescent COVID-19. Each CDR3 is given with its conserved first and last residue. Fields, in order: clone size, V gene, J gene, D gene, CDR3 DNA, CDR3 protein. The D gene is left open where the match is weak. Clone size is stated in some rows and not others, as once, few, many or a class when expanded.

-	TRBV5-8	TRBJ1-1	-	TGTGCCAGCAGCCCCGAGTTGTTTCAAAACACTGAAGCTTTCTTT	CASSPELFQNTEAFF
-	TRBV7-2	TRBJ2-1	TRBD2	TGTGCCAGCAGCTTAAGAGCGGGGGGATACAATGAGCAGTTCTTC	CASSLRAGGYNEQFF
few	TRBV5-1	TRBJ1-1	TRBD1	TGCGCCAGCAGCTCTGCAACAGGGGTCGCTTTAGGTTTGGGCACTGAAGCTTTCTTT	CASSSATGVALGLGTEAFF
-	TRBV7-2	TRBJ2-3	-	TGTGCCAGCACCCCCCAGAGGGTGGGCACAGATACGCAGTATTTT	CASTPQRVGTDTQYF
-	TRBV21-1	TRBJ2-2	-	TGTGCCAGCAGCTCCCGACAGGTTCCCGGGGAGCTGTTTTTT	CASSSRQVPGELFF
-	TRBV5-4	TRBJ1-2	-	TGTGCCAGCAGCTTGGCCCCAGCGGCGAACTATGGCTACACCTTC	CASSLAPAANYGYTF
-	TRBV4-1	TRBJ1-5	TRBD1	TGCGCCAGCAGCCAAGACGGACAGGGGGCAGGCCTCCAGCATTTT	CASSQDGQGAGLQHF
few	TRBV27	TRBJ1-5	-	TGTGCCAGCAGTTTAGAAGGGGGACCTTATAGCAATCAGCCCCAGCATTTT	CASSLEGGPYSNQPQHF
-	TRBV11-2	TRBJ2-1	TRBD2	TGTGCCAGCAGCCCACGACTAGCGGGAGGGAATGAGCAGTTCTTC	CASSPRLAGGNEQFF
-	TRBV5-3	TRBJ1-3	-	TGTGCCGTGGCTTGTGGGGCAGGGACTGGAAACACCATATATTTT	CAVACGAGTGNTIYF
few	TRBV7-3	TRBJ2-7	TRBD1	TGTGCCAGCAGCTTGTTTCAGGGGGACCCACCGGCCGAGCAGTACTTC	CASSLFQGDPPAEQYF
-	TRBV7-2	TRBJ2-2	TRBD2	TGTGCCAGCAGCTCTCGGACTAGCGGATACACCGGGGAGCTGTTTTTT	CASSSRTSGYTGELFF
-	TRBV6-6	TRBJ2-1	TRBD1	TGTGCCAGCAGTTACGAAGGACAGGGGGCTTCCGAGCAGTTCTTC	CASSYEGQGASEQFF